This entry lists 30 T cell receptor beta chains sequenced from one sample in a study of human T cells and chemical hapten exposure. Each CDR3 protein gets one entry after TCRdb re-called the RACE reads with MiXCR. This table has over 60,000 distinct CDR3 sequences, around a tenth appearing once. As for time point: patch test 2, 6 weeks after DPC sensitization. Treatment noted: therapeutic diphenylcyclopropenone sensitization with weekly scalp DPC. Here the sequenced sample was whole blood, taken in connection with sensitization to the hapten diphenylcyclopropenone (DPC). These receptors originate from a woman aged 45-60 years with alopecia areata. Some clones in this sample may be carry-over from other donors' samples.

This clonotype came up many times. This chain joins TRBV20-1 and TRBJ1-2, with TRBD1 matching over 8 bases. Germline V gene lookup returns CDR1 DFQATT and CDR2 SNEGSKA (reference sequence). This CDR3 is 13 amino acids long. V was pared by 6 bases and J by 0 bases, with 3 bases of the junction left unmatched. In nucleotides, the CDR3 is TGCAGTGCCGCGACAGGGGCTAACTATGGCTACACCTTC. It translates to CSAATGANYGYTF.

This clonotype has ten or more counts. V is TRBV18 and J is TRBJ1-1; 9 nucleotides line up with TRBD1. CDR1 and CDR2 from the germline V gene are KGHSH and LQKENI. The V and J ends lost 1 base and 3 bases, in that order; junction bases with no gene match: 3. CDR3 length equals 15 residues. CDR3 sequence reads: CASSPRGQGDTEAFF. DNA of the CDR3: TGTGCCAGCTCACCACGGGGACAGGGAGACACTGAAGCTTTCTTT. The full variable domain, in which reference TRBV18 and TRBJ1-1 provide the parts outside the CDR3, is NAGVMQNPRHLVRRRGQEARLRCSPMKGHSHVYWYRQLPEEGLKFMVYLQKENIIDESGMPKERFSAEFPKEGPSILRIQQVVRGDSAAYFCASSPRGQGDTEAFFGQGTRLTVV.

This clonotype has at least ten counts. The J gene is TRBJ1-3, the V gene TRBV30; TRBD1 matches at 7 bases. The germline gives CDR1 GTSNPN, CDR2 SVGIG (reference sequence). The CDR3 has 13 residues. The V gene end was trimmed by 5 bases and the J gene end by 8 bases; junction bases not matched to a gene: 9. The CDR3: CAWGPHRGHTIYF. The CDR3 DNA follows: TGTGCCTGGGGACCCCACAGGGGACACACCATATATTTT.

This clonotype was observed a few times. This chain links TRBV3-1 with TRBJ1-1; TRBD1 agrees at 8 bases. The length of the CDR3 is 13 residues. The V gene end was trimmed by 4 bases and the J gene end by 6 bases; junction bases not matched to a gene: 4. Germline-derived CDR1 and CDR2 are LGHDT and YNNKEL (reference sequence). The CDR3 here is CASSRNRGAEAFF. DNA of the CDR3: TGTGCCAGCAGCCGCAACAGGGGGGCTGAAGCTTTCTTT. Variable domain in full (rest from reference TRBV3-1 and TRBJ1-1): DTAVSQTPKYLVTQMGNDKSIKCEQNLGHDTMYWYKQDSKKFLKIMFSYNNKELIINETVPNRFSPKSPDKAHLNLHINSLELGDSAVYFCASSRNRGAEAFFGQGTRLTVV.

This clonotype was seen ten or more times. The V call is TRBV24-1, the J call TRBJ2-1; no reliable D call. Germline V lookup: CDR1 KGHDR, CDR2 SFDVKD. Trimming stripped 0 bases from V and 10 bases from J, with 12 bases between. The CDR3 runs to 14 residues. CDR3 sequence: CATSDLSAGREQFF. The CDR3 DNA follows: TGTGCCACCAGTGATTTGTCAGCCGGCCGAGAGCAGTTCTTC.

Many counts were recorded for this clonotype. The chain carries TRBV30 and TRBJ1-2; D possibly corresponds to TRBD1 (6 bases). The germline CDR1 and CDR2 sequences are GTSNPN and SVGIG (reference sequence). Trimming pared 1 base from V and 6 bases from J, leaving 12 bases between. The CDR3 length is 13 residues. CDR3 sequence: CAWSEQGIDGYTF. The CDR3 coding sequence is TGTGCCTGGAGTGAACAGGGAATAGATGGCTACACCTTC. The full variable domain, rest sourced from reference TRBV30 and TRBJ1-2, is SQTIHQWPATLVQPVGSPLSLECTVEGTSNPNLYWYRQAAGRGLQLLFYSVGIGQISSEVPQNLSASRPQDRQFILSSKKLLLSDSGFYLCAWSEQGIDGYTFGSGTRLTVV.

This clonotype was detected ten times or more. CDR3 in amino acids: CAGTVGFVTEAFF. For the CDR3, the DNA is TGTGCCGGGACCGTCGGGTTCGTCACTGAAGCTTTCTTT. V gene TRBV30 combines with J gene TRBJ1-1, with a weak D call TRBD1 (5 bases). The V end was cut by 8 bases, the J end by 4 bases, with 17 bases between. The CDR3 runs 13 residues. CDR1 is GTSNPN and CDR2 is SVGIG in the germline V gene (reference sequence). Supplemented by reference TRBV30 and TRBJ1-1, the full variable domain reads SQTIHQWPATLVQPVGSPLSLECTVEGTSNPNLYWYRQAAGRGLQLLFYSVGIGQISSEVPQNLSASRPQDRQFILSSKKLLLSDSGFYLCAGTVGFVTEAFFGQGTRLTVV.

This clonotype has at least ten counts. This chain connects TRBV27 to TRBJ1-5; D uncertain. Germline lookup yields CDR1 MNHEY and CDR2 SMNVEV (reference sequence). The CDR3 runs 14 residues. Between the trimmed V and J ends, which lost 0 bases and 6 bases, there was a span of 9 bases. The CDR3 reads CASSLSGAVQPQHF. The CDR3 DNA reads TGTGCCAGCAGTTTATCAGGAGCTGTTCAGCCCCAGCATTTT.

The rearrangement uses TRBV27 and TRBJ1-1; 7 bases agree with TRBD1. CDR1 and CDR2 (germline): MNHEY, SMNVEV (reference sequence). The V segment lost 8 bases and the J segment 5 bases; nucleotides outside the gene matches: 2. The CDR3 loop spans 11 amino acids. The CDR3 DNA follows: TGTGCCAGCCTCAGGGGGACTGAAGCTTTCTTT. It is translated as CASLRGTEAFF.

The CDR3, as DNA: TGCAGCGTTGATTGGGGTGCCGGGGAGCTGTTTTTT. Residues: CSVDWGAGELFF. The chain has TRBV29-1 and TRBJ2-2; D is uncertain. CDR1 is SQVTM and CDR2 is ANQGSEA in the germline V gene. V shed 3 bases and J shed 6 bases, with 8 bases lying between them. The CDR3 runs 12 residues.

This clonotype was seen at least ten times. The chain joins TRBV7-8 to TRBJ2-1; 7 bases match TRBD2. V was clipped by 3 bases and J by 3 bases; unmatched bases: 5. The CDR3 contains 15 residues. Germline loops: CDR1 SGHVS, CDR2 FQNEAQ. In DNA form, the CDR3 reads TGTGCCAGCAGCTTTTATTCGGGAGGCTACAATGAGCAGTTCTTC. This encodes CASSFYSGGYNEQFF.

V usage is TRBV3-1 and J usage is TRBJ2-2; D might be TRBD2 (6 bases). This CDR3 is 16 amino acids long. CDR1 is LGHDT and CDR2 is YNNKEL in the germline V gene (reference sequence). The ends were cut back, 1 base at V and 0 bases at J, with 9 bases in the middle. The CDR3 protein is CASSQGAGANTGELFF. The CDR3 coding sequence is TGTGCCAGCAGCCAAGGAGCGGGCGCGAACACCGGGGAGCTGTTTTTT.

The genes are TRBV11-2 and TRBJ2-3, with 12 nucleotides matching TRBD2. Germline-derived CDR1 and CDR2 are SGHAT and FQNNGV. V lost 5 bases to trimming and J lost 7 bases; unmatched junction nucleotides: 4. This CDR3 contains 14 residues. CDR3 loop: CASSRTSGIHTQYF. CDR3 sequence (DNA): TGTGCCAGCAGCCGGACTAGCGGGATACATACGCAGTATTTT.

This clonotype was seen ten or more times. CDR3 in DNA: TGTGCCAGCAGCCAAGGAAATGACTACACCTTC. Residues: CASSQGNDYTF. V usage is TRBV3-1 and J usage is TRBJ1-2; D uncertain. Germline CDR1 and CDR2: LGHDT and YNNKEL (reference sequence). V was pared by 1 base and J by 10 bases, with 7 bases between. This CDR3 contains 11 residues.

The chain joins TRBV19 to TRBJ1-2; D ambiguous. The CDR3 runs to 12 residues. V lost 6 bases and J 4 bases, leaving 9 bases between the germline ends. Germline values: CDR1 LNHDA, CDR2 SQIVND (reference sequence). The DNA for the CDR3 is TGTGCCAGTAGCTGGACGGGCTATGGCTACACCTTC. Protein: CASSWTGYGYTF.

In this sample, this clonotype turned up many times. CDR3 sequence: CAWSKGGTGEAFF. The DNA of the CDR3 is TGTGCCTGGAGTAAGGGGGGAACGGGTGAAGCTTTCTTT. The rearrangement joins TRBV30 to TRBJ1-1; D may be TRBD1 (6 bases). The CDR3 extends over 13 amino acids. Trimming cost V 2 bases and J 7 bases, with 14 bases left between them. CDR1 is GTSNPN and CDR2 is SVGIG in the germline V gene (reference sequence).

The gene calls are TRBV20-1 and TRBJ2-5; TRBD2 is a possible D gene (6 bases). CDR1 and CDR2 (germline): DFQATT, SNEGSKA (reference sequence). CDR3 length equals 17 residues. V dropped 1 base and J dropped 4 bases, with 22 bases sitting between them. DNA of the CDR3: TGCAGTGCTAGAGCTCTGGGGCGGGACCAGCAAGGAGAGACCCAGTACTTC. It specifies CSARALGRDQQGETQYF.

This clonotype was observed a few times. The chain has TRBV5-1 and TRBJ1-1; no reliable D call. The CDR3 is 13 amino acids. The V end was cut by 1 base, the J end by 3 bases, with 7 bases between. Germline V gene lookup returns CDR1 SGHRS and CDR2 YFSETQ. The CDR3 sequence is CASSLILDTEAFF. In DNA form, the CDR3 reads TGCGCCAGCAGCTTGATCCTCGACACTGAAGCTTTCTTT.

This clonotype was counted many times. This chain links TRBV27 with TRBJ2-7, with D perhaps TRBD1 or TRBD2 (5 bases each). CDR1 and CDR2 (germline): MNHEY, SMNVEV (reference sequence). Trimming removed 4 bases at V and 6 bases at J, with 16 bases between. The CDR3 covers 14 residues. The CDR3 reads CASSSSRGRIEQYF. CDR3 DNA: TGTGCCAGCAGTTCCTCCCGGGGACGGATCGAGCAGTACTTC.

The DNA of the CDR3 is TGTGCCAGCACCAATGGGGCCTTCGATGACCAGTACTTC. It yields the protein CASTNGAFDDQYF. The chain couples TRBV7-9 to TRBJ2-5, with a weak D call TRBD1 (5 bases). Germline CDR1 SEHNR, CDR2 FQNEAQ (reference sequence). The length of the CDR3 is 13 residues. Trimming left V 7 bases short and J 10 bases short, with 19 bases between.

This clonotype has only a few counts. V is TRBV7-6 and J is TRBJ2-1; D perhaps matches TRBD2 (6 bases). This CDR3 has 14 residues. Germline V gene lookup returns CDR1 SGHVS and CDR2 FNYEAQ. V shed 3 bases and J shed 5 bases, with 11 bases lying between them. The CDR3 loop is CASSFIGLNNEQFF. The CDR3 DNA reads as TGTGCCAGCAGCTTTATCGGACTAAACAATGAGCAGTTCTTC.

This clonotype was observed many times. The chain is built from TRBV12-3 or TRBV12-4 and TRBJ2-3, with 7 bases aligning to TRBD1. The CDR3 loop spans 15 amino acids. Trimming took 10 bases from V and 7 from J; bases not matched to a gene: 17. In nucleotides, the CDR3 is TGTGCCAAAAATTCCGGGACAGTGTATATGCATACGCAGTATTTT. It translates to CAKNSGTVYMHTQYF.

Ten or more counts support this clonotype. The V and J genes are TRBV30 and TRBJ1-2; D unresolved. Germline lookup yields CDR1 GTSNPN and CDR2 SVGIG (reference sequence). The CDR3 runs 14 residues. V shed 0 bases and J shed 4 bases, with 12 bases lying between them. The CDR3 spells CAWSVAGLGYGYTF. Written as DNA, the CDR3 is TGTGCCTGGAGTGTAGCCGGGCTCGGCTATGGCTACACCTTC.

The CDR3 reads CASSFNTGATGELFF. CDR3 nucleotides: TGTGCCAGCAGCTTCAACACCGGAGCCACCGGGGAGCTGTTTTTT. J is TRBJ2-2 and V is TRBV7-9; D is unresolved. The V gene's germline CDR1 is SEHNR and CDR2 FQNEAQ (reference sequence). The CDR3 extends over 15 amino acids. The V end lost 3 bases, the J end lost 4 bases, and 12 bases lay between the germline ends.

Only a few counts were recorded for this clonotype. As DNA, the CDR3 is TGCAGTGTCAAGGGCCGACAGGGGAGCTCTGGGGCCAACGTCCTGACTTTC. Translating it yields CSVKGRQGSSGANVLTF. The chain couples TRBV20-1 to TRBJ2-6; the match to TRBD1 covers 8 bases. With V trimmed by 7 bases and J by 0 bases, 11 bases remained unmatched. Germline CDR1 reads DFQATT; CDR2 reads SNEGSKA (reference sequence). The CDR3 sequence is 17 residues long.

This clonotype was seen a handful of times. V gene TRBV29-1 combines with J gene TRBJ2-5, with D hard to call. The CDR3 has 11 amino acids. Germline V CDR1 and CDR2: SQVTM, ANQGSEA. The V and J ends lost 3 bases and 4 bases respectively, with 6 bases between them. The CDR3 reads CSVEKGETQYF. DNA of the CDR3: TGCAGCGTTGAGAAGGGAGAGACCCAGTACTTC.

V is TRBV14 and J is TRBJ2-7; D could derive from TRBD1 or TRBD2 (5 bases each). Germline CDR1 is SGHDN and CDR2 is FVKESK. Trimming took off 4 bases at V and 4 bases at J, with 11 bases between the two ends. The CDR3 contains 13 residues. The CDR3 DNA is TGTGCCAGCAGCCGCACGGGACCGTACGAGCAGTACTTC. Protein sequence: CASSRTGPYEQYF.

This clonotype has only a few counts. This rearrangement joins TRBV6-1 to TRBJ2-2; tentative D call: TRBD1 (6 bases). Trimming cost V 2 bases and J 2 bases, with 9 bases left between them. This CDR3 contains 15 residues. In germline, CDR1 is MNHNS, CDR2 SASEGT. The CDR3 DNA follows: TGTGCCAGCAGTGAACGGACAGTCAACACCGGGGAGCTGTTTTTT. Its translation: CASSERTVNTGELFF.

This chain links TRBV5-1 with TRBJ1-1, with D unclear. V lost 4 bases, J lost 4 bases, and 8 bases lay in between. CDR1 SGHRS and CDR2 YFSETQ come from the germline V gene. This CDR3 is 12 amino acids long. CDR3 protein: CASSLPGTEAFF. The CDR3, as DNA: TGCGCCAGCAGCCTCCCGGGCACTGAAGCTTTCTTT.

This clonotype was observed a handful of times. The gene calls are TRBV20-1 and TRBJ2-3, with 8 bases that match TRBD1. The J segment lost 0 bases and the V segment lost 4 bases, leaving 9 bases of the junction unmatched. The length of the CDR3 is 16 residues. CDR1 is DFQATT, CDR2 SNEGSKA, per germline (reference sequence). The CDR3 spells CSANDRGRLSTDTQYF. For the CDR3, the DNA is TGCAGTGCTAACGACAGGGGCCGCTTGAGCACAGATACGCAGTATTTT.